This T cell receptor beta chain was recovered during a study of neurological immune-mediated disorders. The study, taken as a whole, reports: CDR3 amino acid sequences of expanded clones were not shared across subjects, a result suggesting private repertoires in all groups.

Source material was 2 million unsorted PBMCs, stored at -80 °C in RNAlater. It was by 5'RACE with 10-nucleotide random UMIs that the cDNA was made. In TCRdb, the 5' RACE reads were re-called with MiXCR into one record per CDR3 protein. In the table there are about 50,000 distinct CDR3 sequences, 15% to 20% of which are singletons. This clonotype was seen many times. What it binds is unknown. Specimen: PBMCs. The clonotype comes from a man in his sixties in good health.

CDR3 nucleotides: TGCAGTGCTAGACGGGGCGAGAGCAATCAGCCCCAGCATTTT. Encoded protein: CSARRGESNQPQHF. The chain recombines TRBV20-1 with TRBJ1-5; possibly TRBD1 for D (5 bases). With 2 bases removed from V and 1 base from J, the gap between germline ends came to 9 bases. Germline loops: CDR1 DFQATT, CDR2 SNEGSKA (reference sequence). The CDR3 loop spans 14 amino acids.